This T cell receptor beta chain comes out of a study of glioma-infiltrating T cells after dendritic cell vaccination (dated by TCRdb to between 2015 and 2016). Regarding the complete study: Of the roughly 15 glioblastoma patients in the cohort, all drawn from Phase I and II dendritic cell vaccination trials, 9 were newly diagnosed and 6 had recurrent disease. Between 2003 and 2012, patients were given autologous tumor lysate-pulsed dendritic cell vaccination. The vaccine consisted of monocyte-derived dendritic cells cultured less than eight days with IL-4 and GM-CSF, then pulsed overnight with autologous tumor lysate. Each patient got three intradermal injections of the dendritic cell vaccine, spaced at biweekly intervals, in the arm below the axilla. In glioblastoma patients vaccinated with dendritic cells, deep sequencing of TCR beta CDR3 regions served to measure tumor-infiltrating lymphocyte content and to compare repertoires between tumor and blood. TCR sequencing metrics, including TIL content and tumor-blood repertoire overlap, were correlated with survival after dendritic cell vaccination. Here is what the overall study found, with its caveats: No direct relationship between TCR clonality and survival was found, suggesting that a diverse polyclonal response may matter. The cohort was small and heterogeneous, and full blood and tumor sets were available for few patients, with initial-recurrent tumor pairs available for even fewer patients. After dendritic cell vaccination, a higher estimated pretreatment TIL content predicted longer time to progression and overall survival. The three-group TCR overlap response model was characterized as speculative, and prospective validation of the model was stated to be required.

The cysteine opens and the phenylalanine closes a CDR3 of 14 amino acids. Left in the record is the CDR3 DNA by itself, 42 bases read in frame from the first base. Between the V and J ends, shortened by 3 bases and 8 bases respectively, the junction contains 17 bases. Based on the germline V gene (reference sequence), the CDR1 and CDR2 sequences are SGHNT and YYREEE. Notes on this clone: Its specific antigen is unknown. Base-call qualities are not available, and no considerably larger clone is one nucleotide away.

Using the immunoSEQ assay, TCRB CDR3 regions were amplified from 1.5 to 2 micrograms of genomic DNA, or from all available DNA when less than that was on hand. For multiplex PCR, 60 forward primers for TCR V beta segments and 13 reverse primers for J beta segments were used. Synthetic control templates were spiked into each sample at limiting dilution to estimate reads per starting template. The Illumina HiSeq System generated 87 bp sequencing reads. Regarding the original processing steps: To remove PCR and sequencing errors, closely related sequences were merged with a nearest neighbor algorithm. TCR overlap was defined as the percentage of unique tumor TCR beta sequences that were also present in the same patient's peripheral blood. TCRdb limited this immuneACCESS table to in-frame rearrangements with V and J called. A share of clones is missing; checked studies link under half to unresolved V genes, and the rest is unexplained. V, J and clone size reflect that table, while D and trimming were determined from the DNA. This sample lists approximately 62,000 clones; approximately 86% were detected once. The ten largest clones add up to 9.5% to 13% of the sample.

The time point label on this specimen signifies: after dendritic cell vaccination, including at tumor progression/relapse. To be selected, patients needed enough residual fresh-frozen tumor tissue and more than two years of available survival data. Molecular status otherwise varied across the glioblastoma patients, but none of them carried an isocitrate dehydrogenase mutation. PBMC collection took place before vaccination, two weeks after the third vaccination, and at tumor progression if progression occurred. Genomic DNA was extracted with the Qiagen DNeasy Blood extraction Kit. This specimen was blood, taken after dendritic cell vaccination. The receptor comes from a human donor with glioblastoma. Recombination joined TRBV5-4 with TRBJ1-1, with no reliable assignment of the D segment. The sequenced DNA is TGTGCCAGCAGCTCGGGCGGGCCGGCGAACGAAGCTTTCTTT. It translates to CASSSGGPANEAFF.